Following are 30 T cell receptor beta chains from one sample sequenced in a study of a mutant IDH1 vaccine in newly diagnosed glioma. Time point of the sample: week 35, safety follow-up. The content of each vaccine dose was 300 ug of mutant IDH1 20-mer peptide, and topical imiquimod accompanied it. Generated by immunoSEQ multiplex PCR, the TCRdb table keeps only in-frame clones and is missing some. The sample records about 50,000 clones, approximately 81% being singletons. Antigen specificity for these receptors is unknown. Sequenced material: PBMCs, taken from a glioma patient whose treatment included an IDH1 peptide vaccine. These receptors were collected from a woman younger than 35 with glioma.

CDR3 loop: CASSLSFGSPDTQYF. As DNA, the CDR3 is TGTGCCAGCAGTTTATCTTTTGGGAGTCCAGATACGCAGTATTTT. V gene TRBV27 combines with J gene TRBJ2-3; perhaps TRBD2 as D (5 bases). The CDR3 contains 15 residues. Trimming cost V 0 bases and J 4 bases, with 11 bases left between them. Germline loops: CDR1 MNHEY, CDR2 SMNVEV (reference sequence).

The genes are TRBV6-1 and TRBJ2-1; D is unresolved. Germline V CDR1 and CDR2: MNHNS, SASEGT. V lost 2 bases and J 9 bases, leaving 11 bases between the germline ends. This CDR3 region has 13 residues. CDR3 sequence: CASSETLPIEQFF. CDR3 sequence (DNA): TGTGCCAGCAGTGAAACCCTACCCATTGAGCAGTTCTTC.

The chain carries TRBV14 and TRBJ2-1; 9 bases are shared with TRBD2. This CDR3 is built from 15 residues. V was clipped by 0 bases and J by 4 bases; unmatched bases: 1. Per the germline V gene, CDR1 is SGHDN and CDR2 is FVKESK. The chain's CDR3 is CASSQDSGGYNEQFF. CDR3 DNA sequence: TGTGCCAGCAGCCAAGATAGCGGGGGATACAATGAGCAGTTCTTC.

J is TRBJ1-3 and V is TRBV6-5; no reliable D call. Per the germline V gene, CDR1 is MNHEY and CDR2 is SVGAGI. CDR3 length: 14 amino acids. V was clipped by 2 bases and J by 0 bases, with 5 bases between them. The chain's CDR3 is CASSYLSSGNTIYF. Here the CDR3 DNA reads TGTGCCAGCAGTTACCTTAGCTCTGGAAACACCATATATTTT.

The J gene is TRBJ1-1, the V gene TRBV7-2, with D possibly matching TRBD1 (6 bases). V was pared by 5 bases and J by 0 bases, with 10 bases between. CDR1 is SGHTA and CDR2 is FQGNSA in the germline V gene. This CDR3 comprises 14 residues. As DNA, the CDR3 is TGTGCCAGCAGCGCCGGGGGCATGAACACTGAAGCTTTCTTT. It specifies CASSAGGMNTEAFF.

The chain employs TRBV6-4 and TRBJ2-3; 8 positions match TRBD2. In germline, CDR1 is MRHNA, CDR2 SNTAGT. Trimming at V came to 0 bases and at J to 5 bases, leaving 7 bases not matched to a gene. CDR3 length: 16 residues. The CDR3 nucleotides are TGTGCCAGCAGTGACTCGGCAAGCGGGAGAGGAGATACGCAGTATTTT. The encoded protein is CASSDSASGRGDTQYF.

This chain connects TRBV2 to TRBJ2-3; the D gene is possibly TRBD2 (6 bases). CDR1 and CDR2 (germline): SNHLY, FYNNEI. Trimming removed 6 bases at V and 8 bases at J, with 15 bases between. This CDR3 spans 13 amino acids. The CDR3 DNA is TGTGCCAGCAGCGAGGCGGGGTTCGGTACGCAGTATTTT. It encodes CASSEAGFGTQYF.

CDR3 amino acids: CASRRLGENYGYTF. Here the CDR3 DNA reads TGTGCCAGTAGGAGGCTTGGGGAGAACTATGGCTACACCTTC. The chain recombines TRBV19 with TRBJ1-2; D not resolved. The CDR3 runs 14 residues. Germline-derived CDR1 and CDR2 are LNHDA and SQIVND (reference sequence). Trimming stripped 6 bases from V and 2 bases from J, with 13 bases between. The full variable domain, its missing parts supplied by reference TRBV19 and TRBJ1-2, is DGGITQSPKYLFRKEGQNVTLSCEQNLNHDAMYWYRQDPGQGLRLIYYSQIVNDFQKGDIAEGYSVSREKKESFPLTVTSAQKNPTAFYLCASRRLGENYGYTFGSGTRLTVV.

This chain uses TRBV5-1 with TRBJ1-4, with 7 bases aligning to TRBD1. The CDR3 consists of 15 residues. Germline V CDR1 and CDR2: SGHRS, YFSETQ. J was trimmed by 8 bases and V by 0 bases; bases with no gene match: 7. The CDR3 nucleotides read TGCGCCAGCAGCTTGGAGAGGACAGGCAGCGAAAAACTGTTTTTT. Protein product: CASSLERTGSEKLFF.

Comment on this clone: Sequence at one end of the junction differs from germline and may be a read error. The CDR3 nucleotides read TGTGCTAGCAGCTTTGACAGGGGCTACGAGCAGTACTTC. Its protein is CASSFDRGYEQYF. This sequence joins TRBV7-7 and TRBJ2-7; 8 nucleotides line up with TRBD1. This CDR3 is 13 amino acids long. Germline V CDR1 and CDR2: SSHAT, FNYEAQ (reference sequence).

The chain joins TRBV9 to TRBJ2-2, with D tentatively TRBD2 (5 bases). Germline CDR1 is SGDLS and CDR2 is YYNGEE. This CDR3 has 14 amino acids. The V gene lost 2 bases and the J gene lost 7 bases, with 12 bases spanning the gap. In DNA form, the CDR3 reads TGTGCCAGCAGCGTGGTCGTGGCGGGCGGGGAGCTGTTTTTT. Translation: CASSVVVAGGELFF.

CDR3 protein: CSVEEGSNTGELFF. The DNA of the CDR3 is TGCAGCGTTGAAGAAGGCTCGAACACCGGGGAGCTGTTTTTT. The rearrangement uses TRBV29-1 and TRBJ2-2; no clear D. V dropped 0 bases and J dropped 0 bases, with 5 bases sitting between them. Germline V lookup: CDR1 SQVTM, CDR2 ANQGSEA. The CDR3 is 14 amino acids.

The V gene is TRBV25-1, the J gene TRBJ1-5, with D unclear. Germline V CDR1 and CDR2: MGHDK, SYGVNS. This CDR3 is built from 12 residues. V lost 5 bases and J 9 bases, leaving 11 bases between the germline ends. CDR3 sequence reads: CASSSGLRPQHF. For the CDR3, the DNA is TGTGCCAGCAGTAGTGGGCTTCGGCCCCAGCATTTT.

V is TRBV6-4 and J is TRBJ2-2; a possible D gene is TRBD1 (6 bases). Germline CDR1 and CDR2: MRHNA and SNTAGT. Trimming removed 2 bases from V and 6 bases from J, with 7 bases in between. There are 13 residues in the CDR3. The CDR3 reads CASSDGGAGELFF. The DNA of the CDR3 is TGTGCCAGCAGTGACGGGGGCGCCGGGGAGCTGTTTTTT.

The chain joins TRBV19 to TRBJ1-1, with a possible D match to TRBD1 (6 bases). This CDR3 region has 17 residues. Germline lookup yields CDR1 LNHDA and CDR2 SQIVND (reference sequence). The V end was cut by 3 bases, the J end by 6 bases, with 23 bases between. CDR3 sequence: CASSISSIYRDIPEAFF. The CDR3, as DNA: TGTGCCAGTAGTATCAGCTCTATCTACAGGGATATACCTGAAGCTTTCTTT.

The chain uses TRBV19 and TRBJ1-5; 8 bases are shared with TRBD1. The junction had 5 bases not matched to a gene; V was cut back by 3 bases and J by 13 bases. Per the germline V gene, CDR1 is LNHDA and CDR2 is SQIVND (reference sequence). There are 12 residues in the CDR3. CDR3 in DNA: TGTGCCAGTAGTATGGGGACAGGTATACAGCATTTT. It codes for CASSMGTGIQHF. Drawing the rest from reference TRBV19 and TRBJ1-5, the complete variable domain is DGGITQSPKYLFRKEGQNVTLSCEQNLNHDAMYWYRQDPGQGLRLIYYSQIVNDFQKGDIAEGYSVSREKKESFPLTVTSAQKNPTAFYLCASSMGTGIQHFGDGTRLSIL.

This chain joins TRBV5-4 and TRBJ2-7; 7 positions agree with TRBD2. The trim removed 0 bases at V and 6 bases at J, leaving 6 bases unmatched. This CDR3 spans 14 amino acids. Germline assignment: CDR1 SGHNT and CDR2 YYREEE (reference sequence). CDR3 DNA: TGTGCCAGCAGCTTGGAACTAGCGAAGTCCGAGCAGTACTTC. Its protein product is CASSLELAKSEQYF.

The chain employs TRBV6-5 and TRBJ2-2; tentatively, D is TRBD2 (5 bases). This CDR3 spans 13 amino acids. Germline loops: CDR1 MNHEY, CDR2 SVGAGI. Trimming left V 0 bases short and J 7 bases short, with 6 bases between. CDR3 sequence: CASSYSGDGELFF. The CDR3 bases are TGTGCCAGCAGTTACTCGGGAGACGGGGAGCTGTTTTTT.

The J gene is TRBJ2-5, the V gene TRBV18, with D perhaps matching TRBD2 (6 bases). Trimming cost V 0 bases and J 3 bases, with 8 bases left between them. This CDR3 comprises 14 residues. The germline V gene has CDR1 KGHSH and CDR2 LQKENI. The CDR3: CASSPPGLKETQYF. CDR3 nucleotide sequence: TGTGCCAGCTCACCACCGGGACTTAAAGAGACCCAGTACTTC.

The gene calls are TRBV9 and TRBJ1-1; D is perhaps TRBD1 (6 bases). Trimming left V 0 bases short and J 3 bases short, with 12 bases between. The CDR3 consists of 15 residues. In germline, CDR1 is SGDLS, CDR2 YYNGEE. This CDR3 is CASSVGTGRDTEAFF. Here the CDR3 DNA reads TGTGCCAGCAGCGTAGGCACAGGGAGGGACACTGAAGCTTTCTTT.

The chain uses TRBV6-6 and TRBJ1-4, with TRBD1 matching over 9 bases. The CDR3 sequence is 16 residues long. CDR1 and CDR2 from the germline V gene are MNHNY and SVGAGI (reference sequence). V was clipped by 7 bases and J by 7 bases; unmatched bases: 13. For the CDR3, the DNA is TGTGCCAGCACCCTTAAGGGCGGGACAGGGCCTGAAAAACTGTTTTTT. Translation: CASTLKGGTGPEKLFF.

The J gene is TRBJ1-6, the V gene TRBV6-1; TRBD1 is a possible D gene (6 bases). CDR1 MNHNS and CDR2 SASEGT come from the germline V gene. CDR3 length: 15 amino acids. The ends were cut back, 1 base at V and 6 bases at J, with 10 bases in the middle. CDR3 nucleotide sequence: TGTGCCAGCAGTGAAGTGGGGGCGCCTAATTCACCCCTCCACTTT. This sequence encodes CASSEVGAPNSPLHF.

V usage is TRBV30 and J usage is TRBJ2-3, with D unclear. The V and J ends lost 4 bases and 3 bases respectively, with 8 bases between them. The germline gives CDR1 GTSNPN, CDR2 SVGIG (reference sequence). CDR3 size: 12 residues. This chain's CDR3 is CAWKTFTDTQYF. DNA of the CDR3: TGTGCCTGGAAGACATTTACAGATACGCAGTATTTT.

The chain employs TRBV19 and TRBJ1-1; D unresolved. V lost 5 bases to trimming and J lost 1 base, with 14 bases between them. Germline V gene lookup returns CDR1 LNHDA and CDR2 SQIVND (reference sequence). The CDR3 loop spans 15 amino acids. The CDR3 loop reads CASSLGGPRNTEAFF. The CDR3 DNA reads TGTGCCAGTAGTTTGGGCGGCCCTAGGAACACTGAAGCTTTCTTT.

The CDR3 loop reads CASSVAGGDEKLFF. DNA of the CDR3: TGTGCCAGCAGCGTAGCTGGGGGGGATGAAAAACTGTTTTTT. V and J are TRBV9 and TRBJ1-4; D perhaps matches TRBD1 (5 bases). Trimming left V 0 bases short and J 6 bases short, with 9 bases between. CDR1 and CDR2 from the germline V gene are SGDLS and YYNGEE. This CDR3 contains 14 residues.

This chain connects TRBV5-1 to TRBJ2-3; D gene unclear. This CDR3 is built from 12 residues. Between the trimmed V and J ends, which lost 4 bases and 6 bases, there was a span of 9 bases. In germline, CDR1 is SGHRS, CDR2 YFSETQ. This CDR3 reads CASSPTRDTQYF. Here the CDR3 DNA reads TGCGCCAGCAGCCCCACGAGGGATACGCAGTATTTT.

This clone was seen only once. The chain is built from TRBV5-4 and TRBJ1-3; tentative D call: TRBD1 (5 bases). The V end lost 4 bases, the J end lost 0 bases, and 14 bases lay between the germline ends. There are 16 residues in the CDR3. Per the germline V gene, CDR1 is SGHNT and CDR2 is YYREEE (reference sequence). CDR3 residues: CASSGSGRLSGNTIYF. The CDR3 DNA reads as TGTGCCAGCAGCGGGTCGGGACGCCTCTCTGGAAACACCATATATTTT. The whole variable domain, filled in from reference TRBV5-4 and TRBJ1-3, reads ETGVTQSPTHLIKTRGQQVTLRCSSQSGHNTVSWYQQALGQGPQFIFQYYREEENGRGNFPPRFSGLQFPNYSSELNVNALELDDSALYLCASSGSGRLSGNTIYFGEGSWLTVV.

The genes are TRBV9 and TRBJ1-5; maybe TRBD1 (6 bases). Germline V gene lookup returns CDR1 SGDLS and CDR2 YYNGEE. The CDR3 spans 16 residues. The V end was cut by 0 bases, the J end by 2 bases, with 12 bases between. The CDR3 nucleotides read TGTGCCAGCAGCGTAGGTGCAGGGGTGGGCAATCAGCCCCAGCATTTT. This translates into CASSVGAGVGNQPQHF. Filled out from reference TRBV9 and TRBJ1-5, the complete variable domain reads DSGVTQTPKHLITATGQRVTLRCSPRSGDLSVYWYQQSLDQGLQFLIQYYNGEERAKGNILERFSAQQFPDLHSELNLSSLELGDSALYFCASSVGAGVGNQPQHFGDGTRLSIL.

The rearrangement uses TRBV7-2 and TRBJ2-5; 11 positions match TRBD2. Unmatched junction bases numbered 4, after V lost 5 bases and J lost 5 bases. Germline-derived CDR1 and CDR2 are SGHTA and FQGNSA. The CDR3 runs 14 residues. The CDR3 loop reads CASSLLAGAETQYF. The CDR3, as DNA: TGTGCCAGCAGCCTACTAGCGGGAGCTGAGACCCAGTACTTC.

This chain uses TRBV4-1 with TRBJ1-2, with D maybe TRBD1 (6 bases). The germline gives CDR1 MGHRA, CDR2 YSYEKL. V gave up 9 bases and J gave up 5 bases, with 25 bases separating them. The CDR3 is made up of 16 amino acids. This chain's CDR3 is CASTKTVDSRSYGYTF. Written as DNA, the CDR3 is TGCGCCAGTACGAAAACGGTGGACAGCCGCAGTTATGGCTACACCTTC.